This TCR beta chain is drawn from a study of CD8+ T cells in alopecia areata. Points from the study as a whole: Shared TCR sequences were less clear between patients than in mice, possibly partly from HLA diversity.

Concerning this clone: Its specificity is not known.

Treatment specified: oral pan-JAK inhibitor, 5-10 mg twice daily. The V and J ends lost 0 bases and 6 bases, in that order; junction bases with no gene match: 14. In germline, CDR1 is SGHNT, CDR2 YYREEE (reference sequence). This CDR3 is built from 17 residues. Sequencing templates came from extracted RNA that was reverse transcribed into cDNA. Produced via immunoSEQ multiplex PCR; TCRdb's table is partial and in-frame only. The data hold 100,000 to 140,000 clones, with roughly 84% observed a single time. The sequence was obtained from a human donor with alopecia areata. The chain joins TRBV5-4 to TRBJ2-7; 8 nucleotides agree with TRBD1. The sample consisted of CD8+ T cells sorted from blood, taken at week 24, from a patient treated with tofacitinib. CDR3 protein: CASSLGFKDRVPSEQYF. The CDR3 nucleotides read TGTGCCAGCAGCTTGGGCTTCAAGGACAGGGTTCCCTCCGAGCAGTACTTC. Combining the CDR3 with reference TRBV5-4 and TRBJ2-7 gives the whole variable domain ETGVTQSPTHLIKTRGQQVTLRCSSQSGHNTVSWYQQALGQGPQFIFQYYREEENGRGNFPPRFSGLQFPNYSSELNVNALELDDSALYLCASSLGFKDRVPSEQYFGPGTRLTVT.